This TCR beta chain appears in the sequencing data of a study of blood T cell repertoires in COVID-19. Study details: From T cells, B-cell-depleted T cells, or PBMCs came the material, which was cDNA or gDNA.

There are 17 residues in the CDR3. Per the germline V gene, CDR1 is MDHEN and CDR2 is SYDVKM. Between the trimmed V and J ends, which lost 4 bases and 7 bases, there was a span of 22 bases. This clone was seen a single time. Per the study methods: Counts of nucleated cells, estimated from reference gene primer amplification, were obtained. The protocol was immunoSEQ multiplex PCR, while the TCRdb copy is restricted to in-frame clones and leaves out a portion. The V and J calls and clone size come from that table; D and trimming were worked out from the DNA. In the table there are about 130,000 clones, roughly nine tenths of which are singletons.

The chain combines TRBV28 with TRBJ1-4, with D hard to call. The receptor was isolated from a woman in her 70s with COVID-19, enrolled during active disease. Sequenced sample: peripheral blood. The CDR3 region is CASSSPTDPKAGEKLFF. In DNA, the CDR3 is TGTGCCAGCAGTTCCCCAACAGACCCAAAGGCAGGTGAAAAACTGTTTTTT.